This T cell receptor (beta chain) originates from a study of T cell responses to AZD1222 COVID-19 vaccine. The CDR3 extends over 16 amino acids. V dropped 2 bases and J dropped 6; count of bases not matched to a gene: 6. Germline-derived CDR1 and CDR2 are SNHLY and FYNNEI. Sequenced by immunoSEQ multiplex PCR; TCRdb stores in-frame clones only, minus some. The sample contains about 130,000 clones, 89% of which appear only once. Pooling was applied to second doses at about 4 or about 12 weeks. Findings of the study overall: Breadth and depth of Spike-specific TCRs rose after two AZD1222 doses. Baseline serostatus was positive in only a handful of AZD1222 recipients.

Remarks on this clone: The target antigen is unknown.

Specimen: peripheral blood, collected 28 days after the second AZD1222 dose. The origin of this receptor is an adult who received the AZD1222 COVID-19 vaccine. The chain couples TRBV2 to TRBJ2-2; 10 nucleotides agree with TRBD2. In DNA, the CDR3 is TGTGCCAGCAGTGAAAGAGCGGGAGGGCTTTCCGGGGAGCTGTTTTTT. Protein product: CASSERAGGLSGELFF.